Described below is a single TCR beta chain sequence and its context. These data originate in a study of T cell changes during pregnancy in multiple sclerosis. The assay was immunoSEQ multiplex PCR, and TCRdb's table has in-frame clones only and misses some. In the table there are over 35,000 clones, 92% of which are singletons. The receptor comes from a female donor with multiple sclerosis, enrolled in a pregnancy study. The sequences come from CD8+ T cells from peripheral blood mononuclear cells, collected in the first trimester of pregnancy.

CDR3 DNA sequence: TGTGCCAGCAGCTACCGACAGGGGCGGTCGGGAGAGACCCAGTACTTC. Its translation is CASSYRQGRSGETQYF. The chain has TRBV5-6 and TRBJ2-5, with 8 nucleotides matching TRBD1. Germline trimming cut 3 bases from V and 4 bases from J; bases unmatched to any gene: 11. The CDR3 totals 16 residues. Germline CDR1 and CDR2: SGHDT and YYEEEE.